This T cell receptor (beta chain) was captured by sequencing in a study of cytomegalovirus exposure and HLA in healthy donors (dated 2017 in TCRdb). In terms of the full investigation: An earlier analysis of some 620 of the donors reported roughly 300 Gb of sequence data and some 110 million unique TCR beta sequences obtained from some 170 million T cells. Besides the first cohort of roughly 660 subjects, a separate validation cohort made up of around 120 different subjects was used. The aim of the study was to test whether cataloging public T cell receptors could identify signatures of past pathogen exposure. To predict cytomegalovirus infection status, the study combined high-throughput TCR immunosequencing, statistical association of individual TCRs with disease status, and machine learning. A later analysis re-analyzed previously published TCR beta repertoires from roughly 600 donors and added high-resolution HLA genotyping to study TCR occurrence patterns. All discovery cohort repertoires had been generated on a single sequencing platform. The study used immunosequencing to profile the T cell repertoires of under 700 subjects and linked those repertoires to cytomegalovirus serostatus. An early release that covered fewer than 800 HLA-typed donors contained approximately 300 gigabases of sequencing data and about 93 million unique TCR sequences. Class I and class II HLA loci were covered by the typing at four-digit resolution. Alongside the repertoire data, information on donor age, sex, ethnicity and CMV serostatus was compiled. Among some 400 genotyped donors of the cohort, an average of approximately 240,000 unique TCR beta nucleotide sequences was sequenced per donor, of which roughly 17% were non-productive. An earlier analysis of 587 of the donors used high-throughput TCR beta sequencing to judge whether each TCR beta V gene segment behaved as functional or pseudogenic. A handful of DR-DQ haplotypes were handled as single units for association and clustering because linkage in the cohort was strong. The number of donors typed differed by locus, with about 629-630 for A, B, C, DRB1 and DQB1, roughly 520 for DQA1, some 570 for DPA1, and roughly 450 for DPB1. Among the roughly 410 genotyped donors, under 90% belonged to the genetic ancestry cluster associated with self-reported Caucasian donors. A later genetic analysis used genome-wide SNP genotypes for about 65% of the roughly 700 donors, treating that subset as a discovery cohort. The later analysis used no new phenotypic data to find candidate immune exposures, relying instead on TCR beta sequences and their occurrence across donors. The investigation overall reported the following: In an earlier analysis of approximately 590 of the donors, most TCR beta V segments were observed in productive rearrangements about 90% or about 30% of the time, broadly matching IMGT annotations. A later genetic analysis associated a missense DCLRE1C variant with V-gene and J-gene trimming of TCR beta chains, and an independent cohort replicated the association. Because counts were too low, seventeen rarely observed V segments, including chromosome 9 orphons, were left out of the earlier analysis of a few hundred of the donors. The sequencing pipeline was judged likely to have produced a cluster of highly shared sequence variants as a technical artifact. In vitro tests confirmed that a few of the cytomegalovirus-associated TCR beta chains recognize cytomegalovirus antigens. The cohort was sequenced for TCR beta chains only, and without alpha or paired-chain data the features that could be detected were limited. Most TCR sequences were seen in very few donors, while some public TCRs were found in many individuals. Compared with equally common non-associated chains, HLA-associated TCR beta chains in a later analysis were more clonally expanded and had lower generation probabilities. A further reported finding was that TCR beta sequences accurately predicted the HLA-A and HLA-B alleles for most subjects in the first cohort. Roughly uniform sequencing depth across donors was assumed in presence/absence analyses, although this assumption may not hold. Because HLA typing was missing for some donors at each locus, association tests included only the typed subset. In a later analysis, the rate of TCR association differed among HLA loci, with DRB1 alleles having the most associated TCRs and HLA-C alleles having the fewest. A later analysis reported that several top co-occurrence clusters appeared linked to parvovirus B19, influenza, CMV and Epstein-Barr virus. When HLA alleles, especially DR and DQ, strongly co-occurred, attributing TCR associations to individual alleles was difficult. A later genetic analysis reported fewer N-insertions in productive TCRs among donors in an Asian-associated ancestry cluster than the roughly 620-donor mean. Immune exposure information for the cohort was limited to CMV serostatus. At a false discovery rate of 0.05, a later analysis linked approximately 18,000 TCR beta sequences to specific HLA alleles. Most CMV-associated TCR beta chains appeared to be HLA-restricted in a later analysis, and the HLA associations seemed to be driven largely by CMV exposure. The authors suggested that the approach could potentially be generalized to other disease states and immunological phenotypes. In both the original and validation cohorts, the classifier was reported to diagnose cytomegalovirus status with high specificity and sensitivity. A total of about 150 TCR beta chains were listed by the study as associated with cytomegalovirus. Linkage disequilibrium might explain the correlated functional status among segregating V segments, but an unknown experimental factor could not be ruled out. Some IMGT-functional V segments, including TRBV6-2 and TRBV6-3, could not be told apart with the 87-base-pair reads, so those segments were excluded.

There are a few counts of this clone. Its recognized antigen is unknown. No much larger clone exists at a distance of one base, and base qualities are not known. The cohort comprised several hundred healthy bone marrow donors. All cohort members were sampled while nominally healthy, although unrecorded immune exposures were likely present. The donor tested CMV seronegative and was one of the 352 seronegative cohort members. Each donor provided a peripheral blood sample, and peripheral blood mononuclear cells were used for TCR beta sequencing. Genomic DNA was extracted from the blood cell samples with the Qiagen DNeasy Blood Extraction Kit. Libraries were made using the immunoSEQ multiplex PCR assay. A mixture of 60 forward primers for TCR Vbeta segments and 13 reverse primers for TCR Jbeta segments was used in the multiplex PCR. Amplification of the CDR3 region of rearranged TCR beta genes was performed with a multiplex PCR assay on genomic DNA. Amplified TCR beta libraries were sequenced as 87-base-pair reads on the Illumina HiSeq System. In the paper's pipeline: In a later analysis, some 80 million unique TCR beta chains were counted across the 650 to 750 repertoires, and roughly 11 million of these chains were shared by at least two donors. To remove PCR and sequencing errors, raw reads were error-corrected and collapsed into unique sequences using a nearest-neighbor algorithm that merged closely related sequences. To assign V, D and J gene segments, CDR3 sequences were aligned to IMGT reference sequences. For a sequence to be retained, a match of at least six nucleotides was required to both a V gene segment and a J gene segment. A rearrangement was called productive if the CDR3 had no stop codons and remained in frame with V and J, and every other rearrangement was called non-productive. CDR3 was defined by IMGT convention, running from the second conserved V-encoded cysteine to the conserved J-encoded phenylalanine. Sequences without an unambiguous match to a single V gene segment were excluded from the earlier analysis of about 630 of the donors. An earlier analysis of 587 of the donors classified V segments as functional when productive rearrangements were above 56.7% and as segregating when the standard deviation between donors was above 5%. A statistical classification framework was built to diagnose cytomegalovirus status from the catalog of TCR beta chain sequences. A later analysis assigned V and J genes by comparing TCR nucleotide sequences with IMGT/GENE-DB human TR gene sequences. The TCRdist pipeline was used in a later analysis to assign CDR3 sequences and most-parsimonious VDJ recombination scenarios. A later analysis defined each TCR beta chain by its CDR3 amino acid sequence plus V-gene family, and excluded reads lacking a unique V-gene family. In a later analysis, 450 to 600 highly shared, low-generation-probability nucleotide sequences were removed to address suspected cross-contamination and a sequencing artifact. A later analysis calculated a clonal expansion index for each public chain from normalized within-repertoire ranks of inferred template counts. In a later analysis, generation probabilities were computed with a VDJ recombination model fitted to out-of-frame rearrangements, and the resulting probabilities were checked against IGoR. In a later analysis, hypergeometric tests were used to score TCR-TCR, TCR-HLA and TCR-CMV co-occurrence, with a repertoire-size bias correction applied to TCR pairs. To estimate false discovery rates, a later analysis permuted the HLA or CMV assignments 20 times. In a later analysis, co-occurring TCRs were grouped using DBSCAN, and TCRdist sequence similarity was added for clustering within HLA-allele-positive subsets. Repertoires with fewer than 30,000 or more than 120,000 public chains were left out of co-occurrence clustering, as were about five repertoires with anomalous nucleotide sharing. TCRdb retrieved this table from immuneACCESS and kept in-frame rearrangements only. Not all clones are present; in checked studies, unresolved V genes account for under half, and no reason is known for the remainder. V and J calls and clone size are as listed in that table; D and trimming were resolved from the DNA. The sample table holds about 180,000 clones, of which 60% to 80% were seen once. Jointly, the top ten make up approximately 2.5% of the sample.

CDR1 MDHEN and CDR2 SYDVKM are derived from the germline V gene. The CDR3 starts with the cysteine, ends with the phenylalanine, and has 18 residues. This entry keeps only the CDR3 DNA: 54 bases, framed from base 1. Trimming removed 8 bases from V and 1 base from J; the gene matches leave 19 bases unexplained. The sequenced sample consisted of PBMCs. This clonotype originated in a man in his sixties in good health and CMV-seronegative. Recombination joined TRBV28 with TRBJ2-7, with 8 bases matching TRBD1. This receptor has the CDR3 CASSGQGNILSMSYEQYF. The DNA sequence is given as TGTGCCAGCTCTGGACAGGGAAATATTTTGAGCATGTCCTACGAGCAGTACTTC. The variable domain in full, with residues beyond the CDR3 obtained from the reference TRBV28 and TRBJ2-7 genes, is DVKVTQSSRYLVKRTGEKVFLECVQDMDHENMFWYRQDPGLGLRLIYFSYDVKMKEKGDIPEGYSVSREKKERFSLILESASTNQTSMYLCASSGQGNILSMSYEQYFGPGTRLTVT.